This passage covers 15 T cell receptor beta chains from one sample sequenced in a study of blood T cell repertoires in COVID-19. TCRdb's table, derived via immunoSEQ multiplex PCR, lists solely in-frame clones and lacks some. The sample shows 40,000 to 60,000 clones, roughly 84% of them seen only once. Sequenced sample: peripheral blood. Source of these receptors: a human donor in a cohort sampled during active COVID-19.

CDR3 loop: CASTYGTGVNEQFF. CDR3 sequence (DNA): TGTGCCAGCACATACGGGACAGGGGTGAATGAGCAGTTCTTC. V gene TRBV2 combines with J gene TRBJ2-1, with 10 bases fitting TRBD1. CDR1 and CDR2 (germline): SNHLY, FYNNEI. This CDR3 region has 14 residues. The V gene end was trimmed by 7 bases and the J gene end by 7 bases; junction bases not matched to a gene: 7.

By its share, this clone is medium-sized. The CDR3 reads CASSSDRDQPQHF. The CDR3 DNA reads TGTGCCAGCAGCTCTGACAGGGATCAGCCCCAGCATTTT. V is TRBV7-2 and J is TRBJ1-5, with 7 positions matching TRBD1. The J segment lost 5 bases and the V segment lost 4 bases, leaving 2 bases of the junction unmatched. This CDR3 comprises 13 residues. Germline lookup yields CDR1 SGHTA and CDR2 FQGNSA. The variable domain in full, completed from reference TRBV7-2 and TRBJ1-5, reads GAGVSQSPSNKVTEKGKDVELRCDPISGHTALYWYRQSLGQGLEFLIYFQGNSAPDKSGLPSDRFSAERTGGSVSTLTIQRTQQEDSAVYLCASSSDRDQPQHFGDGTRLSIL.

The chain combines TRBV6-2 or TRBV6-3 with TRBJ2-7; TRBD1 matches 8 bases. The trim removed 0 bases at V and 2 bases at J, leaving 3 bases unmatched. Germline lookup yields CDR1 MNHEY and CDR2 SVGEGT. This CDR3 has 15 amino acids. CDR3 sequence: CASSYSQGATYEQYF. For the CDR3, the DNA is TGTGCCAGCAGTTACTCCCAGGGGGCCACCTACGAGCAGTACTTC.

The V gene is TRBV6-1, the J gene TRBJ1-1; D perhaps matches TRBD1 (5 bases). Germline CDR1 reads MNHNS; CDR2 reads SASEGT. This CDR3 has 13 residues. Between the trimmed V and J ends, which lost 3 bases and 5 bases, there was a span of 10 bases. CDR3 region: CASSDGARTEAFF. The CDR3 nucleotides are TGTGCCAGCAGTGATGGGGCACGGACTGAAGCTTTCTTT.

V usage is TRBV6-4 and J usage is TRBJ2-6; D is perhaps TRBD1 (5 bases). V shed 6 bases and J shed 1 base, with 13 bases lying between them. Germline V gives CDR1 MRHNA, CDR2 SNTAGT. The CDR3 covers 16 residues. CDR3 protein: CASSPDTASGANVLTF. The DNA of the CDR3 is TGTGCCAGCAGCCCGGACACGGCGTCTGGGGCCAACGTCCTGACTTTC.

The V gene is TRBV7-9, the J gene TRBJ1-2, with TRBD1 as a possible D gene (6 bases). V lost 5 bases and J lost 1, with 14 bases in between. The CDR3 has 15 residues. Germline loops: CDR1 SEHNR, CDR2 FQNEAQ (reference sequence). The CDR3 region has the DNA TGTGCCAGCAGCCTACAGGGTGGAAGTAACTATGGCTACACCTTC. The encoded protein is CASSLQGGSNYGYTF.

This rearrangement joins TRBV15 to TRBJ2-5, with 7 nucleotides matching TRBD1. Germline trimming cut 4 bases from V and 5 bases from J; bases unmatched to any gene: 10. The CDR3 loop spans 15 amino acids. Germline CDR1 and CDR2: LNHNV and YYDKDF (reference sequence). CDR3 bases: TGTGCCACCAGCACAGACAGGGAAGTTCTTGAGACCCAGTACTTC. This gives the protein CATSTDREVLETQYF.

J is TRBJ2-1 and V is TRBV29-1; TRBD1 agrees at 8 bases. This CDR3 is built from 15 residues. CDR1 and CDR2 from the germline V gene are SQVTM and ANQGSEA. Trimming removed 6 bases from V and 0 bases from J; junction bases left unmatched: 7. The CDR3 DNA sequence: TGCAGCGTAAGGACAGGGCCAAACTCCTACAATGAGCAGTTCTTC. Its protein is CSVRTGPNSYNEQFF.

The DNA of the CDR3 is TGTGCCAGCAGCGTAGCCATCACAGGGTCTGGGGCCAACGTCCTGACTTTC. It yields the protein CASSVAITGSGANVLTF. The J gene is TRBJ2-6, the V gene TRBV9, with D possibly TRBD1 on 6 matching bases. This CDR3 comprises 17 residues. Germline values: CDR1 SGDLS, CDR2 YYNGEE. V was clipped by 0 bases and J by 1 base, with 11 bases between them.

The V gene is TRBV5-1, the J gene TRBJ1-5; 8 bases match TRBD1. Germline loops: CDR1 SGHRS, CDR2 YFSETQ. This CDR3 comprises 13 residues. V dropped 4 bases and J dropped 10; count of bases not matched to a gene: 7. As DNA, the CDR3 is TGCGCCAGCAGCCCCGGACAGGGCACACCCCAGCATTTT. It is translated as CASSPGQGTPQHF.

The chain links TRBV18 to TRBJ2-3; the match to TRBD2 covers 11 bases. This CDR3 is 17 amino acids long. J lost 4 bases, V lost 3 bases, and 9 bases had no gene match. The germline CDR1 and CDR2 sequences are KGHSH and LQKENI. The CDR3 loop is CASSPPLAGGPPDTQYF. Here the CDR3 DNA reads TGTGCCAGCTCACCTCCCCTAGCGGGAGGCCCGCCAGATACGCAGTATTTT.

The chain links TRBV15 to TRBJ1-2; 12 bases line up with TRBD1. J lost 7 bases, V lost 4 bases, and 4 bases had no gene match. Germline V gene data show CDR1 as LNHNV and CDR2 as YYDKDF (reference sequence). The CDR3 runs to 14 residues. CDR3 in DNA: TGTGCCACCAGCACAGGGACAGGGGGCGTTGGCTACACCTTC. It codes for CATSTGTGGVGYTF.

This clone was observed once. V is TRBV30 and J is TRBJ2-7; D might be TRBD1 (6 bases). CDR3 length equals 14 residues. V shed 0 bases and J shed 1 base, with 10 bases lying between them. The V gene's germline CDR1 is GTSNPN and CDR2 SVGIG (reference sequence). CDR3 region: CAWSVGGSSYEQYF. The CDR3 bases are TGTGCCTGGAGTGTAGGGGGATCTTCCTACGAGCAGTACTTC.

J is TRBJ2-7 and V is TRBV18, with D tentatively TRBD1 (5 bases). Trimming removed 3 bases at V and 0 bases at J, with 12 bases between. CDR1 is KGHSH, CDR2 LQKENI, per germline. This CDR3 is built from 15 residues. This CDR3 is CASSPQGNPSYEQYF. CDR3 bases: TGTGCCAGCTCACCTCAGGGAAATCCCTCCTACGAGCAGTACTTC.

The rearrangement links TRBV5-1 to TRBJ2-7, with 11 bases that match TRBD2. The CDR3 extends over 14 amino acids. Germline-derived CDR1 and CDR2 are SGHRS and YFSETQ. V shed 4 bases and J 1 base; nucleotides not matched to a gene: 1. CDR3 sequence: CASSLAGGSYEQYF. Here the CDR3 DNA reads TGCGCCAGCAGCCTAGCGGGGGGTTCCTACGAGCAGTACTTC.